One sample yielded the 12 T cell receptor beta chains listed below, sequenced in a study of T cells in Graves' hyperthyroidism and ophthalmopathy. Researchers took RNA transcripts and amplified the TCR beta CDR3 regions from them. HTBI primers were the set used in a first-round RT-PCR of the TCR CDR3. TCRdb re-derived calls from the multiplex PCR reads in MiXCR, one entry per CDR3 protein. The profile covers fewer than 700,000 distinct CDR3 sequences, with under 20% appearing a single time and less than 4.5% taken by the ten largest. The source material was blood. The receptor set was obtained from a young woman with Graves' hyperthyroidism.

The gene calls are TRBV27 and TRBJ2-7; TRBD2 matches at 9 bases. V shed 3 bases and J 4 bases; nucleotides not matched to a gene: 4. CDR1 and CDR2 from the germline V gene are MNHEY and SMNVEV (reference sequence). The CDR3 loop spans 14 amino acids. CDR3 in amino acids: CASSFSGSEYEQYF. DNA of the CDR3: TGTGCCAGCAGTTTTAGCGGGAGTGAGTACGAGCAGTACTTC.

The CDR3 region is CAWSLKGGYGYTF. In DNA, the CDR3 is TGTGCCTGGAGTCTTAAGGGAGGCTATGGCTACACCTTC. The chain joins TRBV30 to TRBJ1-2, with D uncertain. The CDR3 is 13 amino acids. Germline-derived CDR1 and CDR2 are GTSNPN and SVGIG (reference sequence). The V and J ends lost 2 bases and 4 bases respectively, with 11 bases between them.

This chain links TRBV2 with TRBJ2-7, with a possible D match to TRBD2 (6 bases). Germline loops: CDR1 SNHLY, CDR2 FYNNEI. Between the trimmed V and J ends, which lost 10 bases and 5 bases, there was a span of 24 bases. This CDR3 has 15 residues. The DNA of the CDR3 is TGTGCCAACAGCAGGAGGGAGTTAAAAACCCACGAGCAGTACTTC. This encodes CANSRRELKTHEQYF.

CDR3 loop: CASSLVTVEQFF. The CDR3, as DNA: TGTGCCAGCAGCTTAGTGACAGTTGAGCAGTTCTTC. V gene TRBV7-9 combines with J gene TRBJ2-1; D is possibly TRBD1 (5 bases). This CDR3 has 12 residues. V lost 1 base and J lost 9, with 7 bases in between. The germline CDR1 and CDR2 sequences are SEHNR and FQNEAQ (reference sequence).

The V and J genes are TRBV29-1 and TRBJ1-4; 9 bases map to TRBD1. Germline V CDR1 and CDR2: SQVTM, ANQGSEA. The V segment lost 6 bases and the J segment 7 bases; nucleotides outside the gene matches: 18. There are 17 residues in the CDR3. CDR3 sequence reads: CSVLGGTGTSWGEKLFF. The CDR3 nucleotides read TGCAGCGTGCTAGGGGGGACAGGGACGTCCTGGGGTGAAAAACTGTTTTTT.

Many counts were recorded for this clonotype. The rearrangement uses TRBV12-3 or TRBV12-4 and TRBJ1-2, with D unclear. This CDR3 region has 15 residues. Trimming shortened V by 0 bases and J by 2 bases, and 10 bases separated the two germline ends. The CDR3 here is CASSLARGWNYGYTF. CDR3 coding DNA: TGTGCCAGCAGTTTAGCGCGCGGGTGGAACTATGGCTACACCTTC.

J is TRBJ1-5 and V is TRBV19; 7 bases agree with TRBD1. The CDR3 is 14 residues long. Germline CDR1 is LNHDA and CDR2 is SQIVND (reference sequence). V lost 7 bases to trimming and J lost 7 bases; unmatched junction nucleotides: 10. DNA of the CDR3: TGTGCCAGTAACACCCTACAGGGGATACAGCCCCAGCATTTT. Protein sequence: CASNTLQGIQPQHF.

Only a few counts were recorded for this clonotype. The V gene is TRBV14, the J gene TRBJ1-2, with D unclear. V lost 4 bases and J 2 bases, leaving 14 bases between the germline ends. Per the germline V gene, CDR1 is SGHDN and CDR2 is FVKESK. CDR3 length equals 15 residues. CDR3: CASSPSLNPNYGYTF. The CDR3, as DNA: TGTGCCAGCAGCCCGTCCCTCAACCCCAACTATGGCTACACCTTC.

This clonotype was detected many times. The chain employs TRBV7-2 and TRBJ1-1; no definite D call. Trimming removed 11 bases from V and 10 bases from J, with 11 bases in between. The CDR3 has 9 residues. CDR1 SGHTA and CDR2 FQGNSA come from the germline V gene. Here the CDR3 DNA reads TGTGCCCCGGCCCTGGGAGCTTTCTTT. This gives the protein CAPALGAFF.

Concerning this clonotype itself: A clone one base away is much larger, so this may be a read error. The conserved phenylalanine or tryptophan normally closing the CDR3 is absent here, so this likely arose from a read error. The J gene is TRBJ2-5, the V gene TRBV29-1, with D maybe TRBD2 (5 bases). The CDR3 extends over 13 amino acids. The V gene's germline CDR1 is SQVTM and CDR2 ANQGSEA. Trimming took off 1 base at V and 9 bases at J, with 15 bases between the two ends. CDR3 region: CSVEGTDPEAQYI. CDR3 bases: TGCAGCGTTGAAGGCACCGATCCGGAGGCCCAGTACATC.

V gene TRBV6-1 combines with J gene TRBJ2-7; D may be TRBD1 (7 bases). The V gene's germline CDR1 is MNHNS and CDR2 SASEGT. V dropped 5 bases and J dropped 7 bases, with 18 bases sitting between them. This CDR3 is built from 14 residues. CDR3 amino acids: CASSPAVRGAEQYF. In DNA, the CDR3 is TGTGCCAGCAGTCCAGCGGTCAGGGGGGCTGAGCAGTACTTC.

This clonotype was seen more than once but under ten times. The rearrangement joins TRBV3-1 to TRBJ2-1; TRBD2 aligns across 7 bases. This CDR3 has 16 amino acids. V trimming: 0 bases; J trimming: 7 bases; junction bases outside the gene matches: 9. Germline V gene lookup returns CDR1 LGHDT and CDR2 YNNKEL (reference sequence). The CDR3: CASSQERRAGTNEQFF. The DNA for the CDR3 is TGTGCCAGCAGCCAAGAGAGGCGAGCGGGAACAAATGAGCAGTTCTTC.